This T cell receptor (beta chain) derives from a study of OX40 agonist ivuxolimab in advanced cancers. General study findings and limits: The mean number of expanded clones was higher in CD8+ T cells than in CD4+.

Excluded were patients having autoimmune disease history or systemic immunosuppression. Sequencing was performed with immunoSEQ multiplex PCR; in TCRdb, only in-frame clones are kept and a portion is missing. The sample has roughly 93,000 clones; about 91% are singletons. Concerning this clone: Its target is unknown.

The sequence derives from an adult with an advanced solid tumor such as melanoma, head and neck, liver or kidney cancer. The input for sequencing was CD4+ or CD8+ T cells sorted from blood, taken in a trial of the OX40 agonist ivuxolimab.

In DNA, the CDR3 is TGCGCCAGCAGCCTGGGACCGGGCTACTACAATGAGCAGTTCTTC. Translated, it gives CASSLGPGYYNEQFF. This chain connects TRBV5-1 to TRBJ2-1; D possibly matches TRBD1 or TRBD2 (5 bases each). Trimming stripped 4 bases from V and 3 bases from J, with 14 bases between. Per the germline V gene, CDR1 is SGHRS and CDR2 is YFSETQ. The CDR3 runs to 15 residues.